Below are 25 T cell receptor beta chains sequenced from a single sample in a study of Graves' ophthalmopathy and Graves' hyperthyroidism (dated by TCRdb to the late 2010s). Sequencing took place on an Illumina HiSeq 2000. For repertoire sequencing, TCR beta CDR3 regions were amplified from RNA transcripts. HTBI primers and the Qiagen OneStep RT-PCR kit were used in a first-round RT-PCR, which was followed by a second-round multiplex PCR, size selection and purification. Starting from the raw public reads, TCRdb applied fastp trimming at Q25, assembled clones with MiXCR and retained in-frame beta chains. Every entry covers one CDR3 protein and lists the most common genes and DNA from its rows. The sample contains roughly 50,000 distinct CDR3 sequences, roughly 52% of them found a single time. About 25% of the sample is in the top ten clones. The sample taken for sequencing was peripheral blood. The receptor set was obtained from an adult man with Graves' ophthalmopathy.

This clonotype was recorded many times. The rearrangement uses TRBV7-9 and TRBJ2-7, with D possibly being TRBD1 or TRBD2 (7 bases each). The CDR3 sequence is 16 residues long. Trimming removed 3 bases at V and 0 bases at J, with 15 bases between. CDR1 is SEHNR, CDR2 FQNEAQ, per germline (reference sequence). The CDR3 sequence is CASSFSAGGVSYEQYF. CDR3 nucleotides: TGTGCCAGCAGCTTCTCGGCAGGGGGGGTCTCCTACGAGCAGTACTTC.

The chain carries TRBV7-3 and TRBJ2-1; 9 positions agree with TRBD1. Germline V lookup: CDR1 SGHTA, CDR2 FQGTGA. J gave up 9 bases and V 5 bases, and 5 bases lay outside the gene matches. The CDR3 sequence is 13 residues long. This CDR3 reads CASSIDRGGEQFF. In nucleotides, the CDR3 is TGTGCCAGCAGCATAGACAGGGGGGGTGAGCAGTTCTTC.

In regard to this clonotype: Lacking the conserved final phenylalanine or tryptophan, this CDR3 likely reflects a read error. V and J are TRBV11-2 and TRBJ1-2, with 8 bases aligning to TRBD1. Trimming cost V 8 bases and J 4 bases; bases outside gene matches: 6. Looked up from germline, CDR1 is SGHAT and CDR2 is FQNNGV. This CDR3 contains 13 residues. The CDR3 sequence: CASGHGTGYGYTI. CDR3 nucleotide sequence: TGTGCCAGCGGCCACGGGACAGGCTATGGCTACACCATC.

Details on this clonotype: One end of the junction varies from germline; a read error may be responsible. This chain links TRBV19 with TRBJ1-4, with D perhaps matching TRBD1 (6 bases). Germline assignment: CDR1 LNHDA and CDR2 SQIVND (reference sequence). CDR3 length: 14 amino acids. The CDR3 region is CAGSAGAGPEKLFF. In DNA, the CDR3 is TGCGCCGGTAGTGCGGGGGCAGGACCCGAAAAACTGTTTTTT. Filled out from reference TRBV19 and TRBJ1-4, the complete variable domain reads DGGITQSPKYLFRKEGQNVTLSCEQNLNHDAMYWYRQDPGQGLRLIYYSQIVNDFQKGDIAEGYSVSREKKESFPLTVTSAQKNPTAFYLCAGSAGAGPEKLFFGSGTQLSVL.

This clonotype has at least ten counts. The V gene is TRBV4-1, the J gene TRBJ1-2; possibly TRBD1 for D (5 bases). The germline V gene has CDR1 MGHRA and CDR2 YSYEKL. This CDR3 is 14 amino acids long. With 6 bases removed from V and 8 bases from J, the gap between germline ends came to 19 bases. DNA of the CDR3: TGCGCCAGCAGACGTCCCGGGACGAGGGCCGGCTACACCTTC. Its protein product is CASRRPGTRAGYTF.

This clonotype is medium-sized by share. This sequence joins TRBV10-3 and TRBJ1-1; tentative D call: TRBD1 (5 bases). In germline, CDR1 is ENHRY, CDR2 SYGVKD. The CDR3 extends over 15 amino acids. The V end lost 11 bases, the J end lost 0 bases, and 19 bases lay between the germline ends. For the CDR3, the DNA is TGTGCCCACGCGCCGGGCAGGGCGTTGAACACTGAAGCTTTCTTT. This encodes CAHAPGRALNTEAFF.

The V and J genes are TRBV11-2 and TRBJ1-5; 8 positions match TRBD1. CDR3 length: 15 residues. Unmatched junction bases numbered 6, after V lost 5 bases and J lost 3 bases. Germline V gives CDR1 SGHAT, CDR2 FQNNGV. CDR3 coding DNA: TGTGCCAGCAGCGACACAGGGGGAGACAATCAGCCCCAGCATTTT. Encoded protein: CASSDTGGDNQPQHF.

This clonotype was seen at least ten times. The V and J genes are TRBV11-3 and TRBJ1-5; possibly TRBD1 for D (5 bases). Trimming shortened V by 3 bases and J by 3 bases, and 21 bases separated the two germline ends. The germline CDR1 and CDR2 sequences are SGHNT and YENEEA. The CDR3 spans 18 residues. The DNA for the CDR3 is TGTGCCAGCAGCTTTCCCTCGGGGCGGGCCGGCATCAATCAGCCCCAGCATTTT. Protein: CASSFPSGRAGINQPQHF. Filled out from reference TRBV11-3 and TRBJ1-5, the complete variable domain reads EAGVVQSPRYKIIEKKQPVAFWCNPISGHNTLYWYLQNLGQGPELLIRYENEEAVDDSQLPKDRFSAERLKGVDSTLKIQPAELGDSAVYLCASSFPSGRAGINQPQHFGDGTRLSIL.

The J gene is TRBJ1-2, the V gene TRBV5-1; D possibly corresponds to TRBD1 (5 bases). The CDR3 loop spans 11 amino acids. The ends were cut back, 4 bases at V and 7 bases at J, with 8 bases in the middle. Germline CDR1 SGHRS, CDR2 YFSETQ. CDR3: CASSIGVGYTF. DNA for the CDR3: TGCGCCAGCAGCATAGGGGTTGGCTACACCTTC.

This clonotype was observed many times. The V gene is TRBV4-2, the J gene TRBJ2-1, with D uncertain. Germline values: CDR1 LGHNA, CDR2 YNFKEQ. V was cut by 0 bases and J by 4 bases, with 13 bases left in between. The CDR3 runs 16 residues. The CDR3 protein is CASSQEDSTVYNEQFF. CDR3 coding DNA: TGTGCCAGCAGCCAAGAAGACTCGACGGTATACAATGAGCAGTTCTTC.

The rearrangement joins TRBV2 to TRBJ2-5; 9 nucleotides line up with TRBD2. The germline CDR1 and CDR2 sequences are SNHLY and FYNNEI. Trimming at V came to 4 bases and at J to 2 bases, leaving 8 bases not matched to a gene. The CDR3 contains 16 residues. CDR3 DNA: TGTGCCAGCAGTGGAAATCTAGCGGGGTTTCAAGAGACCCAGTACTTC. It yields the protein CASSGNLAGFQETQYF.

This clonotype was seen at least ten times. The chain carries TRBV20-1 and TRBJ1-5, with 7 bases aligning to TRBD1. Trimming cost V 5 bases and J 6 bases; bases outside gene matches: 7. CDR1 DFQATT and CDR2 SNEGSKA come from the germline V gene (reference sequence). The CDR3 runs to 13 residues. CDR3 loop: CSALTGDPQPQHF. The CDR3 DNA follows: TGCAGTGCTTTAACAGGGGATCCTCAGCCCCAGCATTTT.

This clonotype was recorded at least ten times. The CDR3 DNA sequence: TGTGCCAGCAGCCAAGAACCAGCGGGAGGGGGCTCCCATGAGCAGTTCTTC. Its protein is CASSQEPAGGGSHEQFF. The rearrangement uses TRBV4-2 and TRBJ2-1, with TRBD2 identical over 10 bases. CDR1 is LGHNA, CDR2 YNFKEQ, per germline. Trimming at V came to 0 bases and at J to 8 bases, leaving 10 bases not matched to a gene. This CDR3 region has 17 residues.

This clonotype was observed a handful of times. V gene TRBV5-1 combines with J gene TRBJ2-1; TRBD1 aligns across 11 bases. There are 15 residues in the CDR3. The junction had 3 bases not matched to a gene; V was cut back by 4 bases and J by 3 bases. Germline V gene data show CDR1 as SGHRS and CDR2 as YFSETQ. CDR3 coding DNA: TGCGCCAGCAGCCTCGGGACAGGGGGCTACAATGAGCAGTTCTTC. Translation gives CASSLGTGGYNEQFF.

This clonotype was seen only a few times. This chain joins TRBV6-6 and TRBJ2-4; possibly TRBD1 for D (6 bases). Germline V lookup: CDR1 MNHNY, CDR2 SVGAGI (reference sequence). CDR3 length equals 12 residues. Trimming removed 6 bases at V and 7 bases at J, with 10 bases between. The CDR3 DNA reads as TGTGCCAGCAGCGCAGGGGCGAACATTCAGTACTTC. It is translated as CASSAGANIQYF.

CDR3 sequence reads: CASSLEGYSNQPQYF. In nucleotides, the CDR3 is TGCGCCAGCAGCTTGGAAGGGTATAGCAATCAGCCCCAGTACTTC. The chain has TRBV5-1 and TRBJ2-7; the D is unclear. This CDR3 contains 15 residues. Trimming took off 0 bases at V and 10 bases at J, with 20 bases between the two ends. Germline V gives CDR1 SGHRS, CDR2 YFSETQ.

Ten or more counts support this clonotype. The V gene is TRBV2, the J gene TRBJ2-2; 9 bases match TRBD1. The CDR3 consists of 13 residues. J lost 8 bases, V lost 5 bases, and 3 bases had no gene match. CDR1 and CDR2 from the germline V gene are SNHLY and FYNNEI. The CDR3 loop reads CASSYRGQGELFF. CDR3 in DNA: TGTGCCAGCAGTTACAGGGGGCAGGGGGAGCTGTTTTTT.

The chain uses TRBV5-1 and TRBJ1-4; D ambiguous. CDR1 SGHRS and CDR2 YFSETQ come from the germline V gene. The CDR3 length is 14 residues. V lost 0 bases and J 7 bases, leaving 10 bases between the germline ends. CDR3 sequence reads: CASSLDRRTEKLFF. In DNA, the CDR3 is TGCGCCAGCAGCTTGGACAGAAGAACTGAAAAACTGTTTTTT.

As for this clonotype: One end of the junction fails to match germline, which may point to a read error. The genes are TRBV7-6 and TRBJ2-5; maybe TRBD1 (6 bases). The germline gives CDR1 SGHVS, CDR2 FNYEAQ. The CDR3 loop spans 14 amino acids. Here the CDR3 reads CASSQGSTEETQYF. The DNA for the CDR3 is TGCGCCAGCAGCCAGGGGAGCACAGAAGAGACCCAGTACTTC. Variable domain in full (rest from reference TRBV7-6 and TRBJ2-5): GAGVSQSPRYKVTKRGQDVALRCDPISGHVSLYWYRQALGQGPEFLTYFNYEAQQDKSGLPNDRFSAERPEGSISTLTIQRTEQRDSAMYRCASSQGSTEETQYFGPGTRLLVL.

This clonotype was observed at least ten times. The V and J genes are TRBV19 and TRBJ1-5, with a weak D call TRBD1 (5 bases). The V end lost 6 bases, the J end lost 4 bases, and 16 bases lay between the germline ends. CDR1 LNHDA and CDR2 SQIVND come from the germline V gene (reference sequence). There are 15 residues in the CDR3. The CDR3, as DNA: TGTGCCAGTAGAAAACAGGATGGGGGGAATCAGCCCCAGCATTTT. Residues: CASRKQDGGNQPQHF.

This clonotype was observed once. The conserved phenylalanine or tryptophan normally closing the CDR3 is absent here, so this likely arose from a read error. The DNA is omitted, as the CDR3 cannot be located on it reliably, and the CDR3 follows TCRdb's listing. The chain has TRBV10-3 and TRBJ2-2; TRBD1 is the table's D call, not checked against the DNA. Germline CDR1 reads ENHRY; CDR2 reads SYGVKD. From its first to its last residue, the CDR3 has 16 amino acids. CDR3 residues: CASPKCGTGKHRGAVV.

At least ten counts were recorded for this clonotype. The chain recombines TRBV6-1 with TRBJ2-2; D call uncertain. The germline CDR1 and CDR2 sequences are MNHNS and SASEGT. Between the trimmed V and J ends, which lost 6 bases and 5 bases, there was a span of 16 bases. This CDR3 has 15 amino acids. This CDR3 reads CASSKNEMITGELFF. Written as DNA, the CDR3 is TGTGCCAGCAGCAAGAACGAGATGATAACCGGGGAGCTGTTTTTT.

The chain links TRBV20-1 to TRBJ2-7; 8 bases match TRBD2. The CDR3 covers 15 residues. The germline CDR1 and CDR2 sequences are DFQATT and SNEGSKA (reference sequence). The trim removed 1 base at V and 2 bases at J, leaving 7 bases unmatched. CDR3 DNA sequence: TGCAGTGCTAGAGGTCATACTAGCGGTACCTACGAGCAGTACTTC. It translates to CSARGHTSGTYEQYF.

As for this clonotype: Likely a read error: the CDR3 ends without its conserved phenylalanine or tryptophan. The DNA is omitted, as the CDR3 cannot be located on it reliably, and the CDR3 follows TCRdb's listing. This chain uses TRBV6-5 with TRBJ1-6. The CDR3 numbers 8 amino acids, ends counted. The germline V gene encodes CDR1 MNHEY and CDR2 SVGAGI. The chain's CDR3 is CASQRSSG.

This clonotype was observed at least ten times. The rearrangement uses TRBV6-5 and TRBJ2-1, with D possibly called TRBD1 or TRBD2 (7 bases each). Germline V gene lookup returns CDR1 MNHEY and CDR2 SVGAGI. Trimming removed 7 bases at V and 6 bases at J, with 16 bases between. The CDR3 contains 14 residues. The CDR3 bases are TGTGCCAGCACTCTGGGAGGGGGCATCAATGAGCAGTTCTTC. Protein product: CASTLGGGINEQFF.